This T cell receptor (beta chain) was sequenced during a study of T cells in Graves' hyperthyroidism and ophthalmopathy. This clonotype was counted ten times or more. Its antigen is currently unknown. Broader study findings: Blood samples included most of the expanded thyroid clonotypes exceeding 0.001. Patients with ophthalmopathy were separated from those with stable hyperthyroidism by a 13 V-J model.

Amplification of TCR beta CDR3 regions was performed using RNA transcripts as template. The HTBI primer set served for first-round RT-PCR of the TCR CDR3. TCRdb redid the calling of the multiplex PCR reads with MiXCR, one entry per CDR3 protein. The sample lists a few hundred thousand distinct CDR3 sequences, roughly a fifth occurring once. V shed 1 base and J shed 7 bases, with 5 bases lying between them. The CDR3 length is 13 residues. The V gene's germline CDR1 is SGHVS and CDR2 FQNEAQ. The sequence was obtained from a man in his fifties or sixties with Graves' ophthalmopathy. V and J are TRBV7-8 and TRBJ1-6; D ambiguous. Input material: blood. The CDR3, as DNA: TGTGCCAGCAGCTTAGATTCCAATTCACCCCTCCACTTT. Its translation is CASSLDSNSPLHF.